The 24 T cell receptor beta chains below come from one sample, sequenced in a study of OX40 agonist ivuxolimab in advanced cancers. TCRdb keeps only in-frame clones here, not all; method: immunoSEQ multiplex PCR. The table has around 80,000 clones, approximately 80% seen once. Sequences were derived from CD4+ or CD8+ T cells sorted from blood, sampled in a trial of the OX40 agonist ivuxolimab. These TCRs come from an adult with an advanced solid tumor such as melanoma, head and neck, liver or kidney cancer.

With respect to this clone: Germline is not matched at one junction end, which may reflect a read error. V gene TRBV7-8 combines with J gene TRBJ2-1, with 8 bases lining up with TRBD2. The CDR3 spans 15 residues. The V gene's germline CDR1 is SGHVS and CDR2 FQNEAQ. DNA of the CDR3: TGTACCAGCAGCCTCGGACTAGCAGGGAGGAATGAGCAGTTCTTC. It is translated as CTSSLGLAGRNEQFF.

The table lists this clone with a few counts. J is TRBJ1-5 and V is TRBV6-6; weak D call: TRBD1 (5 bases). V gave up 7 bases and J gave up 2 bases, with 18 bases separating them. This CDR3 comprises 16 residues. Germline V gene lookup returns CDR1 MNHNY and CDR2 SVGAGI (reference sequence). In DNA, the CDR3 is TGTGCCAGCACCGGAAGTCTGGGGGATGGCAATCAGCCCCAGCATTTT. Translated: CASTGSLGDGNQPQHF.

The J gene is TRBJ2-3, the V gene TRBV11-2, with TRBD2 matching 10 bases. With V trimmed by 0 bases and J by 1 base, 4 bases remained unmatched. Per germline, CDR1 SGHAT and CDR2 FQNNGV. CDR3 length: 17 residues. This chain's CDR3 is CASSLDGLAGGTDTQYF. Here the CDR3 DNA reads TGTGCCAGCAGCTTAGATGGGCTAGCGGGAGGCACAGATACGCAGTATTTT.

The chain links TRBV6-5 to TRBJ1-2; 7 bases align to TRBD1. The V segment lost 2 bases and the J segment 8 bases; nucleotides outside the gene matches: 8. The CDR3 length is 14 residues. Germline assignment: CDR1 MNHEY and CDR2 SVGAGI. CDR3 sequence (DNA): TGTGCCAGCAGTTACGAAGGGGGCCAAACCGGCTACACCTTC. Its translation: CASSYEGGQTGYTF.

As DNA, the CDR3 is TGTGCCAGCAGTTACTCCCTAGGTCAGCCCCAGCATTTT. As protein: CASSYSLGQPQHF. The chain combines TRBV28 with TRBJ1-5; D is unclear. V was shortened by 4 bases and J by 6 bases, with 10 bases between the two germline ends. Germline CDR1 reads MDHEN; CDR2 reads SYDVKM. The CDR3 spans 13 residues. The complete variable domain, with remaining parts taken from reference TRBV28 and TRBJ1-5, reads DVKVTQSSRYLVKRTGEKVFLECVQDMDHENMFWYRQDPGLGLRLIYFSYDVKMKEKGDIPEGYSVSREKKERFSLILESASTNQTSMYLCASSYSLGQPQHFGDGTRLSIL.

The rearrangement joins TRBV14 to TRBJ2-7; D unclear. This CDR3 comprises 13 residues. CDR1 is SGHDN, CDR2 FVKESK, per germline. V lost 5 bases and J 3 bases, leaving 11 bases between the germline ends. Here the CDR3 DNA reads TGTGCCAGCAGCGTAGGAAGAGGCTACGAGCAGTACTTC. Protein sequence: CASSVGRGYEQYF.

A few counts support this clone. The J gene is TRBJ2-6, the V gene TRBV19; 9 positions match TRBD1. Germline lookup yields CDR1 LNHDA and CDR2 SQIVND (reference sequence). The V and J ends lost 6 bases and 0 bases, in that order; junction bases with no gene match: 9. The CDR3 is made up of 18 amino acids. The CDR3 sequence is CASSHLQGASSGANVLTF. The CDR3 region has the DNA TGTGCCAGTAGCCACTTACAGGGGGCGAGCTCTGGGGCCAACGTCCTGACTTTC.

By its share, this clone is medium-sized. This sequence joins TRBV28 and TRBJ1-4; 11 bases map to TRBD1. J lost 2 bases, V lost 4 bases, and 6 bases had no gene match. The CDR3 has 17 residues. Germline CDR1 reads MDHEN; CDR2 reads SYDVKM. The CDR3 nucleotides are TGTGCCAGCAGTTCTCCGGGACAGGGGGTTACTAATGAAAAACTGTTTTTT. This gives the protein CASSSPGQGVTNEKLFF.

The rearrangement joins TRBV6-1 to TRBJ1-4, with 8 bases identical to TRBD1. The CDR3 has 13 amino acids. Germline CDR1 MNHNS, CDR2 SASEGT. V shed 6 bases, J shed 7 bases, and the junction held 4 bases outside the gene matches. DNA of the CDR3: TGTGCCAGCAGCCTCGGACAGGGTGAAAAACTGTTTTTT. Translated, it gives CASSLGQGEKLFF.

The V gene is TRBV2, the J gene TRBJ2-5; 8 bases fit TRBD2. Germline assignment: CDR1 SNHLY and CDR2 FYNNEI. V lost 8 bases and J lost 3; bases outside the gene matches: 14. The CDR3 covers 16 residues. The CDR3 region is CASSESLSGVKETQYF. The CDR3 DNA follows: TGTGCCAGCTCGGAATCCCTTAGCGGGGTCAAAGAGACCCAGTACTTC.

The rearrangement joins TRBV11-1 to TRBJ1-2, with 9 bases aligning to TRBD1. The CDR3 runs 16 residues. Germline V gene sequence: CDR1 SGHAT, CDR2 FQDESV (reference sequence). Trimming removed 1 base from V and 1 base from J; junction bases left unmatched: 4. The DNA of the CDR3 is TGTGCCAGCAGCTTAGGCCTGGGACAGGGTAACTATGGCTACACCTTC. Protein: CASSLGLGQGNYGYTF. Based on the CDR3 plus reference TRBV11-1 and TRBJ1-2, the full variable domain is EAEVAQSPRYKITEKSQAVAFWCDPISGHATLYWYRQILGQGPELLVQFQDESVVDDSQLPKDRFSAERLKGVDSTLKIQPAELGDSAMYLCASSLGLGQGNYGYTFGSGTRLTVV.

The chain links TRBV5-1 to TRBJ1-1; no definite D call. The V and J ends lost 4 bases and 3 bases respectively, with 7 bases between them. Germline values: CDR1 SGHRS, CDR2 YFSETQ. This CDR3 is built from 12 residues. CDR3 in DNA: TGCGCCAGCAGCACGGGGTACACTGAAGCTTTCTTT. Protein product: CASSTGYTEAFF.

The V gene is TRBV7-9, the J gene TRBJ2-5; 8 bases line up with TRBD1. This CDR3 is built from 16 residues. V was clipped by 1 base and J by 4 bases; unmatched bases: 8. The germline V gene encodes CDR1 SEHNR and CDR2 FQNEAQ (reference sequence). In DNA, the CDR3 is TGTGCCAGCAGCTTAGTGAGCAGGGGGCCTGGAGAGACCCAGTACTTC. This encodes CASSLVSRGPGETQYF.

V gene TRBV5-1 combines with J gene TRBJ1-1; TRBD1 aligns across 8 bases. The V gene end was trimmed by 4 bases and the J gene end by 4 bases; junction bases not matched to a gene: 12. This CDR3 region has 16 residues. The germline gives CDR1 SGHRS, CDR2 YFSETQ. CDR3 coding DNA: TGCGCCAGCAGCCTCCAAACAGGGGGGAGTGGCACTGAAGCTTTCTTT. Its protein is CASSLQTGGSGTEAFF.

The chain carries TRBV6-6 and TRBJ2-3; tentatively, D is TRBD1 (6 bases). Trimming left V 6 bases short and J 0 bases short, with 13 bases between. The CDR3 is made up of 15 amino acids. CDR1 is MNHNY, CDR2 SVGAGI, per germline (reference sequence). CDR3 residues: CASRLDRTSTDTQYF. Written as DNA, the CDR3 is TGTGCCAGCAGATTAGACAGGACTAGCACAGATACGCAGTATTTT.

The J gene is TRBJ2-7, the V gene TRBV28, with 10 bases fitting TRBD1. The CDR3 totals 15 residues. The germline V gene has CDR1 MDHEN and CDR2 SYDVKM. J was trimmed by 3 bases and V by 6 bases; bases with no gene match: 8. The CDR3 sequence: CASRGTGTGVYEQYV. CDR3 nucleotide sequence: TGTGCCAGCAGGGGAACCGGGACAGGGGTCTACGAGCAGTACGTC.

This chain joins TRBV6-6 and TRBJ2-3; 8 bases agree with TRBD1. Trimming cost V 3 bases and J 5 bases; bases outside gene matches: 7. From germline, CDR1 is MNHNY and CDR2 SVGAGI (reference sequence). The CDR3 runs 15 residues. The CDR3 spells CASSYTGGSGDTQYF. The CDR3 DNA reads TGTGCCAGCAGTTATACAGGGGGTTCTGGAGATACGCAGTATTTT.

The count of this clone is one. V is TRBV19 and J is TRBJ1-4; 7 bases fit TRBD1. The CDR3 spans 15 residues. V shed 7 bases and J 3 bases; nucleotides not matched to a gene: 8. Germline loops: CDR1 LNHDA, CDR2 SQIVND (reference sequence). CDR3 nucleotide sequence: TGTGCCAGTACCCCTAACAGGGGATCTAATGAAAAACTGTTTTTT. The encoded protein is CASTPNRGSNEKLFF.

This clone occurred once. V is TRBV7-9 and J is TRBJ1-1; D is unresolved. This CDR3 region has 14 residues. CDR1 is SEHNR, CDR2 FQNEAQ, per germline (reference sequence). The V and J ends lost 5 bases and 2 bases respectively, with 12 bases between them. This CDR3 reads CASSPRRDNTEAFF. CDR3 DNA: TGTGCCAGCAGCCCTCGAAGGGATAACACTGAAGCTTTCTTT. The full variable domain, in which reference TRBV7-9 and TRBJ1-1 provide the parts outside the CDR3, is DTGVSQNPRHKITKRGQNVTFRCDPISEHNRLYWYRQTLGQGPEFLTYFQNEAQLEKSRLLSDRFSAERPKGSFSTLEIQRTEQGDSAMYLCASSPRRDNTEAFFGQGTRLTVV.

The gene calls are TRBV28 and TRBJ2-6, with 10 positions matching TRBD1. The germline CDR1 and CDR2 sequences are MDHEN and SYDVKM. This CDR3 comprises 16 residues. V shed 7 bases, J shed 4 bases, and the junction held 7 bases outside the gene matches. The CDR3 region is CASTRQGAKGANVLTF. CDR3 bases: TGTGCCAGCACCCGACAGGGGGCAAAAGGGGCCAACGTCCTGACTTTC.

This sequence joins TRBV7-8 and TRBJ1-4, with D hard to call. Per the germline V gene, CDR1 is SGHVS and CDR2 is FQNEAQ. Between the trimmed V and J ends, which lost 3 bases and 8 bases, there was a span of 13 bases. The CDR3 loop spans 14 amino acids. The CDR3 reads CASSLRPGSEKLFF. The CDR3 DNA sequence: TGTGCCAGCAGCTTGAGGCCAGGCTCGGAAAAACTGTTTTTT. Filled out from reference TRBV7-8 and TRBJ1-4, the complete variable domain reads GAGVSQSPRYKVAKRGQDVALRCDPISGHVSLFWYQQALGQGPEFLTYFQNEAQLDKSGLPSDRFFAERPEGSVSTLKIQRTQQEDSAVYLCASSLRPGSEKLFFGSGTQLSVL.

This clone was seen once. This chain joins TRBV9 and TRBJ2-2; D remains ambiguous. V dropped 2 bases and J dropped 2 bases, with 13 bases sitting between them. Germline V gives CDR1 SGDLS, CDR2 YYNGEE. CDR3 length: 16 residues. The CDR3 sequence: CASSVFSEKNTGELFF. The CDR3 bases are TGTGCCAGCAGCGTTTTCTCGGAGAAAAACACCGGGGAGCTGTTTTTT.

The chain links TRBV27 to TRBJ1-2; D perhaps matches TRBD1 (6 bases). The CDR3 totals 15 residues. Between the trimmed V and J ends, which lost 2 bases and 2 bases, there was a span of 12 bases. CDR1 and CDR2 (germline): MNHEY, SMNVEV (reference sequence). As DNA, the CDR3 is TGTGCCAGCAGTTTAAACAGGGCCGGAAACTATGGCTACACCTTC. It encodes CASSLNRAGNYGYTF.

The chain has TRBV27 and TRBJ2-6; D unresolved. V was pared by 5 bases and J by 0 bases, with 5 bases between. CDR3 length: 14 amino acids. Germline-derived CDR1 and CDR2 are MNHEY and SMNVEV (reference sequence). This chain's CDR3 is CASSEHSGANVLTF. CDR3 DNA: TGTGCCAGCAGTGAGCACTCTGGGGCCAACGTCCTGACTTTC.